Following are 14 T cell receptor beta chains from one sample sequenced in a study of CD8+ T cells in alopecia areata. Investigators isolated RNA and reverse transcribed it into cDNA to act as the sequencing template. Libraries were prepared by immunoSEQ multiplex PCR; TCRdb keeps only in-frame clonotypes and omits some of them. Of approximately 280,000 clones listed, roughly 60% are singletons. As to treatment: oral pan-JAK inhibitor, 5-10 mg twice daily. Sequenced here: CD4+ T cells sorted from blood, sampled at week 24, from a patient treated with tofacitinib. These receptors were taken from a human donor with alopecia areata.

The V gene is TRBV30, the J gene TRBJ2-3, with D uncertain. The germline V gene has CDR1 GTSNPN and CDR2 SVGIG (reference sequence). V gave up 2 bases and J gave up 6 bases, with 9 bases separating them. The CDR3 is 12 residues long. The CDR3 DNA sequence: TGTGCCTGGAGTACCCTAGGGGATACGCAGTATTTT. Translating gives CAWSTLGDTQYF.

The rearrangement links TRBV6-5 to TRBJ2-1, with TRBD2 as a possible D gene (7 bases). The CDR3 runs 13 residues. In germline, CDR1 is MNHEY, CDR2 SVGAGI. Trimming removed 6 bases at V and 7 bases at J, with 13 bases between. The CDR3 region is CASRRGGLNEQFF. The CDR3 region has the DNA TGTGCCAGCAGAAGGGGGGGGCTAAATGAGCAGTTCTTC.

This chain uses TRBV30 with TRBJ2-7, with D perhaps matching TRBD2 (5 bases). The V gene's germline CDR1 is GTSNPN and CDR2 SVGIG (reference sequence). CDR3 length: 15 residues. The V gene lost 0 bases and the J gene lost 4 bases, with 16 bases spanning the gap. The CDR3 coding sequence is TGTGCCTGGAGTGTCGGCGTTAGAGGGAGATACGAGCAGTACTTC. Amino acid sequence: CAWSVGVRGRYEQYF. Combining the CDR3 with reference TRBV30 and TRBJ2-7 gives the whole variable domain SQTIHQWPATLVQPVGSPLSLECTVEGTSNPNLYWYRQAAGRGLQLLFYSVGIGQISSEVPQNLSASRPQDRQFILSSKKLLLSDSGFYLCAWSVGVRGRYEQYFGPGTRLTVT.

V and J are TRBV28 and TRBJ2-5, with D unresolved. The CDR3 loop spans 14 amino acids. V shed 5 bases and J shed 2 bases, with 12 bases lying between them. Germline V gives CDR1 MDHEN, CDR2 SYDVKM. The CDR3 nucleotides are TGTGCCAGCAGTGCCCGGCAGCTACAAGAGACCCAGTACTTC. It translates to CASSARQLQETQYF.

This clone was picked up many times. The chain couples TRBV7-8 to TRBJ2-6, with D perhaps TRBD2 (5 bases). Trimming took off 1 base at V and 4 bases at J, with 8 bases between the two ends. Germline V gene sequence: CDR1 SGHVS, CDR2 FQNEAQ. The CDR3 runs 15 residues. CDR3 loop: CASSLVGAGANVLTF. The CDR3 DNA follows: TGTGCCAGCAGCTTAGTGGGAGCCGGGGCCAACGTCCTGACTTTC.

The CDR3 nucleotides read TGTGCCAGCAGCCAAGAAAGGGGGCGCACAGATACGCAGTATTTT. Its translation is CASSQERGRTDTQYF. The chain recombines TRBV4-2 with TRBJ2-3, with 7 bases that match TRBD1. Germline-derived CDR1 and CDR2 are LGHNA and YNFKEQ. The V and J ends lost 0 bases and 1 base, in that order; junction bases with no gene match: 1. This CDR3 is 15 amino acids long.

This clone was seen only a few times. The chain carries TRBV6-5 and TRBJ2-7; D remains unclear. Between the trimmed V and J ends, which lost 2 bases and 0 bases, there was a span of 11 bases. The CDR3 totals 15 residues. In germline, CDR1 is MNHEY, CDR2 SVGAGI. The CDR3 protein is CASSYAPEPSYEQYF. Written as DNA, the CDR3 is TGTGCCAGCAGTTACGCTCCTGAGCCCTCCTACGAGCAGTACTTC.

As concerns this clone: At one end the junction does not follow the germline gene, possibly because of a read error. The chain has TRBV7-7 and TRBJ2-2; weak D call: TRBD1 (5 bases). Germline CDR1 SSHAT, CDR2 FNYEAQ (reference sequence). The CDR3 sequence is 13 residues long. The CDR3, as DNA: TGTGCTAGCAGCTTACAGGAGACCGGGGAGCTGTTTTTT. Its translation is CASSLQETGELFF.

J is TRBJ2-1 and V is TRBV29-1, with D tentatively TRBD1 or TRBD2 (6 bases each). Germline V lookup: CDR1 SQVTM, CDR2 ANQGSEA. Trimming shortened V by 7 bases and J by 10 bases, and 17 bases separated the two germline ends. CDR3 length: 12 residues. CDR3 sequence: CSGGRGAREQFF. DNA for the CDR3: TGCAGCGGTGGTAGGGGGGCCCGCGAGCAGTTCTTC.

The genes are TRBV29-1 and TRBJ2-3; 7 bases align to TRBD2. V was clipped by 5 bases and J by 2 bases; unmatched bases: 16. The germline gives CDR1 SQVTM, CDR2 ANQGSEA. The CDR3 has 17 amino acids. The CDR3: CSVKRDPTEDPTDTQYF. In DNA, the CDR3 is TGCAGCGTTAAGCGGGACCCAACGGAGGACCCCACAGATACGCAGTATTTT.

The chain employs TRBV6-1 and TRBJ2-1; possibly TRBD1 for D (5 bases). The germline gives CDR1 MNHNS, CDR2 SASEGT. With 7 bases removed from V and 4 bases from J, the gap between germline ends came to 11 bases. This CDR3 spans 13 amino acids. CDR3 sequence (DNA): TGTGCCAGCACCCTAACAGGATACAATGAGCAGTTCTTC. As protein: CASTLTGYNEQFF.

The CDR3 sequence is CASSDSGANVLTF. The CDR3, as DNA: TGTGCCAGCAGTGACTCTGGGGCCAACGTCCTGACTTTC. The chain is built from TRBV2 and TRBJ2-6; D is unclear. This CDR3 contains 13 residues. Trimming left V 3 bases short and J 0 bases short, with 0 bases between. Germline lookup yields CDR1 SNHLY and CDR2 FYNNEI.

This clone was seen a few times. The chain joins TRBV28 to TRBJ2-7, with 7 bases that match TRBD1. V shed 7 bases and J 1 base; nucleotides not matched to a gene: 7. The CDR3 sequence is 14 residues long. Germline CDR1 and CDR2: MDHEN and SYDVKM. The CDR3 DNA reads as TGTGCCAGCACTTGGTACAGGGGTTCCTACGAGCAGTACTTC. Translating gives CASTWYRGSYEQYF.

This chain connects TRBV15 to TRBJ1-1; D not certain. With 1 base removed from V and 1 base from J, the gap between germline ends came to 10 bases. CDR3 length: 15 amino acids. Germline lookup yields CDR1 LNHNV and CDR2 YYDKDF (reference sequence). The CDR3 coding sequence is TGTGCCACCAGCAGAGGTGCAGGAACGAACACTGAAGCTTTCTTT. Translating gives CATSRGAGTNTEAFF.